This T cell receptor beta chain was profiled in a study of HIV-infected patients and healthy controls. Alpha and beta constant-region primers primed reverse transcription of about 500 ng RNA. Alpha and beta chain libraries were made separately by chain-specific third strand synthesis with multiplexing indices. The cDNA received a 5' RACE adapter containing a random hexamer plus an SP2 sequencing primer site. TCRdb recomputed calls from the 5' RACE reads with MiXCR, one row per CDR3 protein. This table holds about 14,000 distinct CDR3 sequences, 12% found once. Roughly three months, about 14 weeks, into antiretroviral therapy, follow-up blood was collected. Whole blood was used without fractionation, so all unsorted peripheral T cells were included. In germline, CDR1 is SGHDT, CDR2 YYEEEE. V was shortened by 4 bases and J by 4 bases, with 11 bases between the two germline ends. The CDR3 covers 13 residues.

This clonotype is medium-sized. The clonotype originates from an adult with HIV infection. The donor label of this sample is uncertain. V and J are TRBV5-6 and TRBJ1-2; D perhaps matches TRBD1 (6 bases). This specimen consisted of blood, obtained during antiretroviral therapy. The CDR3 is CASSTGRGYGYTF. The CDR3 nucleotides read TGTGCCAGCAGCACAGGGAGGGGCTATGGCTACACCTTC.